This T cell receptor (beta chain) stems from a study of blood T cell repertoires in COVID-19. Study information: Specimens from acute and convalescent COVID-19 originated in the United States, Italy and Spain. PBMCs, B-cell-depleted T cells, or T cells were the source of the cDNA or gDNA that made up the material.

The germline V gene has CDR1 LNHDA and CDR2 SQIVND (reference sequence). The CDR3 spans 15 residues. V was pared by 1 base and J by 0 bases, with 9 bases between. Authors' data handling: Reference gene primers were amplified, and this amplification served to estimate nucleated cell counts. Profiled with immunoSEQ multiplex PCR; TCRdb holds only in-frame clones, not every one. That table is the source of V, J and clone size, and D and trimming were worked out from the DNA. The sample comprises around 170,000 clones, around three quarters of which are singletons, and around 7% rests with the top ten. This clone is a singleton in its sample.

This sequence originates from a man between 65 and 80 years old with active or convalescent COVID-19. This chain uses TRBV19 with TRBJ1-2, with a possible D match to TRBD1 (5 bases). The sequenced material came from peripheral blood. The CDR3 loop is CASSIGRGTNYGYTF. The DNA for the CDR3 is TGTGCCAGTAGTATAGGACGGGGGACTAACTATGGCTACACCTTC. The full variable domain, rest sourced from reference TRBV19 and TRBJ1-2, is DGGITQSPKYLFRKEGQNVTLSCEQNLNHDAMYWYRQDPGQGLRLIYYSQIVNDFQKGDIAEGYSVSREKKESFPLTVTSAQKNPTAFYLCASSIGRGTNYGYTFGSGTRLTVV.